This T cell receptor beta chain comes out of a study of cytomegalovirus exposure and HLA in healthy donors. Concerning this clone itself: Antigen: not known.

Those who donated were healthy bone marrow donors. The donors, nominally healthy at sampling, likely had unrecorded immune exposures. The primer mix had 60 Vbeta and 13 Jbeta primers. Measured with immunoSEQ multiplex PCR; TCRdb has only the in-frame clones, and not every one. The sample's table shows approximately 130,000 clones. Study outcomes and limitations: Presence/absence analyses assumed roughly uniform sequencing depth across donors, which may not hold. High sensitivity and specificity were reportedly achieved when the classifier diagnosed cytomegalovirus status.

The sequenced sample was PBMCs. The receptor comes from an older woman in good health and CMV-seronegative.

CDR3: CASRGLYNEQFF. CDR3 nucleotides: TGTGCCAGCAGAGGACTATACAATGAGCAGTTCTTC. This chain uses TRBV2 with TRBJ2-1, with D possibly TRBD2 on 6 matching bases. The germline V gene encodes CDR1 SNHLY and CDR2 FYNNEI. Trimming removed 6 bases at V and 4 bases at J, with 7 bases between. The CDR3 is made up of 12 amino acids.